Listed here are 5 T cell receptor beta chains from one sample, sequenced in a study of shared clonotypes between healthy human individuals. The data were produced by immunoSEQ multiplex PCR, yet TCRdb's version contains in-frame clones alone and is incomplete. Of roughly 2,300,000 clones detected, 85% to 95% appear once; the ten largest clones hold approximately 0.4%. Specimen: naive CD4+ T cells from PBMCs. Noted subset: CD45RA+ positively selected. The receptors derive from a man aged 18 to 29 in good health. Some clones in this sample may be carry-over from other donors' samples.

This chain's CDR3 is CASSLRQAGTEAFF. The CDR3 coding sequence is TGTGCCAGCAGTTTACGACAGGCAGGCACTGAAGCTTTCTTT. V usage is TRBV28 and J usage is TRBJ1-1; D might be TRBD1 (6 bases). Trimming shortened V by 2 bases and J by 4 bases, and 11 bases separated the two germline ends. Germline-derived CDR1 and CDR2 are MDHEN and SYDVKM. CDR3 size: 14 residues.

The rearrangement uses TRBV14 and TRBJ1-1; weak D call: TRBD1 (5 bases). The CDR3 is made up of 14 amino acids. V was trimmed by 2 bases and J by 6 bases, leaving 13 bases between them. The germline V gene has CDR1 SGHDN and CDR2 FVKESK. The CDR3 DNA follows: TGTGCCAGCAGCCAACGGGACGTCGAAGCTGAAGCTTTCTTT. Translation: CASSQRDVEAEAFF.

This rearrangement joins TRBV9 to TRBJ1-5, with D tentatively TRBD1 (5 bases). Germline CDR1 is SGDLS and CDR2 is YYNGEE. Trimming took 3 bases from V and 1 from J, leaving 17 bases between them. The length of the CDR3 is 17 residues. For the CDR3, the DNA is TGTGCCAGCAGCGCTCGAGACAGCCCAGGGAGCAATCAGCCCCAGCATTTT. This sequence encodes CASSARDSPGSNQPQHF.

CDR3 sequence (DNA): TGTGCCAGCAGCGTAGATCCGGGACAGGGGGCCTACAATGAGCAGTTCTTC. Its translation is CASSVDPGQGAYNEQFF. The chain is built from TRBV9 and TRBJ2-1; TRBD1 aligns across 11 bases. V lost 0 bases and J lost 2; bases outside the gene matches: 4. CDR3 length equals 17 residues. Germline V lookup: CDR1 SGDLS, CDR2 YYNGEE.

This clone was picked up one time. This chain links TRBV9 with TRBJ2-1; D gene ambiguous. Germline loops: CDR1 SGDLS, CDR2 YYNGEE. Trimming shortened V by 6 bases and J by 8 bases, and 18 bases separated the two germline ends. The CDR3 length is 14 residues. DNA of the CDR3: TGTGCCAGCACCCCAGAGGTTCGGGCCTATGAGCAGTTCTTC. Encoded protein: CASTPEVRAYEQFF.